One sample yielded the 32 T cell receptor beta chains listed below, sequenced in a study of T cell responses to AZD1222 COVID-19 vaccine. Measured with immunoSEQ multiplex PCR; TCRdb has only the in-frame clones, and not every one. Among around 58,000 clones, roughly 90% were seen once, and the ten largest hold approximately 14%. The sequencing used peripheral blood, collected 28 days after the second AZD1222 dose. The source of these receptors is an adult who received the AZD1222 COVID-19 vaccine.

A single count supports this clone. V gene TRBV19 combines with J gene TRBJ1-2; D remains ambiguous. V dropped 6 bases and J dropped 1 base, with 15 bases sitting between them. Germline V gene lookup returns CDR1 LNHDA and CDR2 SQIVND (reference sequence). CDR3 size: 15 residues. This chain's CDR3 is CASSLRGRDNYGYTF. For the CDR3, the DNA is TGTGCCAGTAGCCTGCGCGGACGGGATAACTATGGCTACACCTTC.

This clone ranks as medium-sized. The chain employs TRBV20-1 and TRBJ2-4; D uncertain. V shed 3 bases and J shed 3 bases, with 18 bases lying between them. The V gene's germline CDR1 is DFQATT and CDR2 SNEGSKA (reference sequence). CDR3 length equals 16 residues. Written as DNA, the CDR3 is TGCAGTGCTAGTTCCCTAAGACCCGAAATCAAAAACATTCAGTACTTC. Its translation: CSASSLRPEIKNIQYF.

As DNA, the CDR3 is TGTGCCAGCAGCCTGGGTCCCTCCTCTGGAAACACCATATATTTT. Its translation: CASSLGPSSGNTIYF. The genes are TRBV3-1 (or the pseudogene TRBV3-2) and TRBJ1-3, with D uncertain. The CDR3 totals 15 residues. Trimming stripped 4 bases from V and 0 bases from J, with 10 bases between. The V gene's germline CDR1 is LGHDT and CDR2 YNNKEL (reference sequence).

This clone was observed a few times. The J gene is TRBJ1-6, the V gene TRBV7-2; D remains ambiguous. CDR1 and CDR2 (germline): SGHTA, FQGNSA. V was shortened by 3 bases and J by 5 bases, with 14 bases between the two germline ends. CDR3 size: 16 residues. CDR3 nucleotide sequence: TGTGCCAGCAGCTTTAGCCTGTCCGGGAATAATTCACCCCTCCACTTT. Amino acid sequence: CASSFSLSGNNSPLHF.

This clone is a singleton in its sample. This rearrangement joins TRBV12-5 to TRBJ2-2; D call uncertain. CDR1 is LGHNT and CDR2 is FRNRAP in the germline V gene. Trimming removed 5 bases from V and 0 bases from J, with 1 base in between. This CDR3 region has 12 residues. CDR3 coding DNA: TGTGCTAGTGGTCCGAACACCGGGGAGCTGTTTTTT. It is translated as CASGPNTGELFF.

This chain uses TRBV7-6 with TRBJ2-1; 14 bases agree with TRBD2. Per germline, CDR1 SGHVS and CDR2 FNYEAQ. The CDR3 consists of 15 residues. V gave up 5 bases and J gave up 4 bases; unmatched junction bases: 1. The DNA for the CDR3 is TGTGCCAGCAGCCGACTAGCGGGAGGGTACAATGAGCAGTTCTTC. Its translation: CASSRLAGGYNEQFF.

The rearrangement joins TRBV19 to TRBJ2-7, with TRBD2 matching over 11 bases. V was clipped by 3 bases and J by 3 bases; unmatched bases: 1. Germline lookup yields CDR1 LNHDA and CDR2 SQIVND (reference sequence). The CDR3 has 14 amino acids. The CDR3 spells CASSIGTSGYEQYF. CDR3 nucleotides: TGTGCCAGTAGTATCGGGACTAGCGGCTACGAGCAGTACTTC.

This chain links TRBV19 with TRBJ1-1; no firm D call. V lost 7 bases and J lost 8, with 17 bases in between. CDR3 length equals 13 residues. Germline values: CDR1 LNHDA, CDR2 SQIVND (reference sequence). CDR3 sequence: CASILSPGKEAFF. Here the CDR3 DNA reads TGTGCCAGTATCCTTTCGCCAGGTAAAGAAGCTTTCTTT.

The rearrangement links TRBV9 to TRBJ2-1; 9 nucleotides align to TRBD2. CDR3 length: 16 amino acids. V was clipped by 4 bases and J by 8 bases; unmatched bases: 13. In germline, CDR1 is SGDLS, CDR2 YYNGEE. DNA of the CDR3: TGTGCCAGCAGCCGGGGGGCGGGAGGGCCCGGTGATGAGCAGTTCTTC. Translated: CASSRGAGGPGDEQFF. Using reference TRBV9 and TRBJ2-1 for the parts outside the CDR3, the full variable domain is DSGVTQTPKHLITATGQRVTLRCSPRSGDLSVYWYQQSLDQGLQFLIQYYNGEERAKGNILERFSAQQFPDLHSELNLSSLELGDSALYFCASSRGAGGPGDEQFFGPGTRLTVL.

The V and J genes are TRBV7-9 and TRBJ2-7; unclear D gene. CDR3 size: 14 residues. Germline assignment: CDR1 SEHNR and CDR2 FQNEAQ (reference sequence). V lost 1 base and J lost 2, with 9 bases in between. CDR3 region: CASSLGRLAYEQYF. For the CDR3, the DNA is TGTGCCAGCAGCTTAGGGCGGTTAGCCTACGAGCAGTACTTC.

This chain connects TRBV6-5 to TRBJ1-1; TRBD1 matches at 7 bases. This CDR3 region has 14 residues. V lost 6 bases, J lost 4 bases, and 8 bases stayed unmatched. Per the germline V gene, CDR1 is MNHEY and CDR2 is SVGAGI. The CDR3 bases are TGTGCCAGCAGAAGGGACAGAAGGAGCACTGAAGCTTTCTTT. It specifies CASRRDRRSTEAFF.

For the CDR3, the DNA is TGTGCCAGCAGCCAACTAGCGGGAGGGCCAGGGGCCTACAATGAGCAGTTCTTC. Protein product: CASSQLAGGPGAYNEQFF. This sequence joins TRBV4-2 and TRBJ2-1, with 12 bases fitting TRBD2. The CDR3 has 18 residues. The V and J ends lost 2 bases and 2 bases, in that order; junction bases with no gene match: 7. Germline lookup yields CDR1 LGHNA and CDR2 YNFKEQ.

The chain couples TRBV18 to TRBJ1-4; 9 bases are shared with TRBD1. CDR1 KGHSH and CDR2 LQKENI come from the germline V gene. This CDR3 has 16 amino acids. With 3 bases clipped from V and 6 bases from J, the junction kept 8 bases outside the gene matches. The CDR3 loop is CASSPNVRQGDEKLFF. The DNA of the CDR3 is TGTGCCAGCTCACCCAACGTTCGACAGGGGGATGAAAAACTGTTTTTT.

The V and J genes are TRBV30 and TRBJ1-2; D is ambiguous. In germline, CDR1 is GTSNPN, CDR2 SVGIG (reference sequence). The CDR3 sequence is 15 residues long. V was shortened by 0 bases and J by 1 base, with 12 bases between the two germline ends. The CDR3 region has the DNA TGTGCCTGGAGTGTCTACAGTGGGAGTAACTATGGCTACACCTTC. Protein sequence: CAWSVYSGSNYGYTF.

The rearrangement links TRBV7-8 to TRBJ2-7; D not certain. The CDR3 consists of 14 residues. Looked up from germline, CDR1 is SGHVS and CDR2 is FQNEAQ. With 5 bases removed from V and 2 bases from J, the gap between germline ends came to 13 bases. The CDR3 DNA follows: TGTGCCAGCAGCAAAGAGCGTATGACCTACGAGCAGTACTTC. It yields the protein CASSKERMTYEQYF.

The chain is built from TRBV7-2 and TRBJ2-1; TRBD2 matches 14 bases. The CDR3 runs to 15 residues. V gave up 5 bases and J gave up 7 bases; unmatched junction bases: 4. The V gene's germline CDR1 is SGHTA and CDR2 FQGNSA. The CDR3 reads CASSKTSGRANEQFF. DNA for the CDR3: TGTGCCAGCAGCAAGACTAGCGGGAGGGCAAATGAGCAGTTCTTC. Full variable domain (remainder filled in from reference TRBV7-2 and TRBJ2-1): GAGVSQSPSNKVTEKGKDVELRCDPISGHTALYWYRQSLGQGLEFLIYFQGNSAPDKSGLPSDRFSAERTGGSVSTLTIQRTQQEDSAVYLCASSKTSGRANEQFFGPGTRLTVL.

The CDR3 DNA follows: TGTGCCAGCACTCAGAGCAGGGATATCTACGAGCAGTACTTC. This codes for CASTQSRDIYEQYF. The chain recombines TRBV6-6 with TRBJ2-7, with D tentatively TRBD1 (5 bases). The CDR3 totals 14 residues. CDR1 and CDR2 (germline): MNHNY, SVGAGI (reference sequence). V was trimmed by 7 bases and J by 3 bases, leaving 16 bases between them.

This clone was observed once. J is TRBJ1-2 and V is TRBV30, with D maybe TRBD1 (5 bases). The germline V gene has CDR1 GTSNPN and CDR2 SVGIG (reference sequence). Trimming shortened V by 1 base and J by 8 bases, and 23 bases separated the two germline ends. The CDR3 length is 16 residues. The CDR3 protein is CAWSGGPGSRWSGYTF. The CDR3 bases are TGTGCCTGGAGTGGGGGACCGGGGAGTCGGTGGAGCGGCTACACCTTC.

The CDR3 coding sequence is TGCGCCAGCAGCCAAGAGCACGGCAATCAGCCCCAGCATTTT. Protein: CASSQEHGNQPQHF. The chain couples TRBV4-3 to TRBJ1-5, with D unclear. The length of the CDR3 is 14 residues. Trimming cost V 0 bases and J 2 bases, with 5 bases left between them. Germline assignment: CDR1 LGHNA and CDR2 YSLEER.

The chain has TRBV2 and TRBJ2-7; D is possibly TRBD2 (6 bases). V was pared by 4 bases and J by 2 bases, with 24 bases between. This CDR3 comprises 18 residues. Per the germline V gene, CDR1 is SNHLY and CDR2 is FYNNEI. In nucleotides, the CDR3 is TGTGCCAGCAGTGGGGGACTTAGTGATGTACGCCTAACCTACGAGCAGTACTTC. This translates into CASSGGLSDVRLTYEQYF. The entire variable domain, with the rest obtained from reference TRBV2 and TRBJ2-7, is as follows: EPEVTQTPSHQVTQMGQEVILRCVPISNHLYFYWYRQILGQKVEFLVSFYNNEISEKSEIFDDQFSVERPDGSNFTLKIRSTKLEDSAMYFCASSGGLSDVRLTYEQYFGPGTRLTVT.

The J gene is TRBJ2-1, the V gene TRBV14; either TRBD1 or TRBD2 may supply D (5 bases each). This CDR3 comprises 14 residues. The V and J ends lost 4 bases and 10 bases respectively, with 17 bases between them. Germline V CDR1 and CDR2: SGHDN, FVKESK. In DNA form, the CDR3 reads TGTGCCAGCAGCCCGGACCCAGGGCGGAGGGAGCAGTTCTTC. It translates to CASSPDPGRREQFF.

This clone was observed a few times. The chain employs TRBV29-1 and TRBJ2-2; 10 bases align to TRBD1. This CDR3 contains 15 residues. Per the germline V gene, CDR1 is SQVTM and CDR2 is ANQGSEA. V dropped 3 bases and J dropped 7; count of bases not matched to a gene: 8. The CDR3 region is CSVDTRQGADGELFF. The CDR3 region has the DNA TGCAGCGTTGACACCCGACAGGGGGCCGACGGGGAGCTGTTTTTT.

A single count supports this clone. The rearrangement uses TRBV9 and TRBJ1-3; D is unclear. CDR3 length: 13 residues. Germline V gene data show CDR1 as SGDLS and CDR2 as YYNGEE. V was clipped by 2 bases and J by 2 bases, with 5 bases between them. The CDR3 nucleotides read TGTGCCAGCAGCGTGTCGACTGGAAACACCATATATTTT. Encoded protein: CASSVSTGNTIYF.

DNA for the CDR3: TGTGCCAGCAGTGAAATAGGAGTCAGGAATCAGCCCCAGCATTTT. Its protein is CASSEIGVRNQPQHF. This sequence joins TRBV6-1 and TRBJ1-5, with no clear D. Germline V gene lookup returns CDR1 MNHNS and CDR2 SASEGT. V was pared by 2 bases and J by 4 bases, with 12 bases between. The CDR3 totals 15 residues.

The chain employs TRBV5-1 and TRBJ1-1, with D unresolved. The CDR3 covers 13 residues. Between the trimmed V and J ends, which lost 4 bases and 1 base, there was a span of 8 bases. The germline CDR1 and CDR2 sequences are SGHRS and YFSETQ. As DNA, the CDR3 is TGCGCCAGCAGCCAAAACAAGAACACTGAAGCTTTCTTT. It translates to CASSQNKNTEAFF.

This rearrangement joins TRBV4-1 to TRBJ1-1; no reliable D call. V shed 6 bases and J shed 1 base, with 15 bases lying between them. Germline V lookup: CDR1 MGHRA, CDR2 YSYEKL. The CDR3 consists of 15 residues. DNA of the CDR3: TGCGCCAGCAGTCGTCTATCGCTAAGGAACACTGAAGCTTTCTTT. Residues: CASSRLSLRNTEAFF.

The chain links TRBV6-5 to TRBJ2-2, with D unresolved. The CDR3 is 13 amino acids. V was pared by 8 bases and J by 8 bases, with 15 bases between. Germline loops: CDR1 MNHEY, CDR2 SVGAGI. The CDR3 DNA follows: TGTGCCAGCCGCCACCGCCAAGCAGGGGAGCTGTTTTTT. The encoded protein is CASRHRQAGELFF.

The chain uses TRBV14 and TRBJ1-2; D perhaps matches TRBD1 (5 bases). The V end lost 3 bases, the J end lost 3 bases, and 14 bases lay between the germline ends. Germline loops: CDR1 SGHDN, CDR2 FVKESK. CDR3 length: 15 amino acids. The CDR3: CASSHSAGLHYGYTF. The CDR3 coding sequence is TGTGCCAGCAGCCATTCGGCGGGGCTGCACTATGGCTACACCTTC.

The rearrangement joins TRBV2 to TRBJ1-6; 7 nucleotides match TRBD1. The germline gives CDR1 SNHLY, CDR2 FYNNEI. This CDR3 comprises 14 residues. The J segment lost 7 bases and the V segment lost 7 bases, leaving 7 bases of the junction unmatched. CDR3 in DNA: TGTGCCAGCACCAGACAGGGCGGGAATTCACCCCTCCACTTT. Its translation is CASTRQGGNSPLHF.

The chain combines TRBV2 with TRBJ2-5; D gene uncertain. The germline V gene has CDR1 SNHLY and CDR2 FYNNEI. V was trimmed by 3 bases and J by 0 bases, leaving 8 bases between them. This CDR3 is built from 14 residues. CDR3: CASSDGPYQETQYF. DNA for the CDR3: TGTGCCAGCAGTGACGGGCCTTACCAAGAGACCCAGTACTTC.

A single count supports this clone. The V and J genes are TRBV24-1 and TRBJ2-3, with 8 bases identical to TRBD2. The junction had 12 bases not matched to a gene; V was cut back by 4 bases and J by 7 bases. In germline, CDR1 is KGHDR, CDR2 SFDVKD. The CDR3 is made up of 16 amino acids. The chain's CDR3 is CATSDPGGTRGYTQYF. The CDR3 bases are TGTGCCACCAGTGACCCGGGAGGGACACGCGGGTATACGCAGTATTTT.

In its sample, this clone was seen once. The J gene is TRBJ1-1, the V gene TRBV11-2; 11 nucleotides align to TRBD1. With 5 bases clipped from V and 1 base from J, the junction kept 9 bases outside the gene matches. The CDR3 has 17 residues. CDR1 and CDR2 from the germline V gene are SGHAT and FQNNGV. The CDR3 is CASSTWDRGDRNTEAFF. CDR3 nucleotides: TGTGCCAGCAGCACATGGGACAGGGGGGATCGGAACACTGAAGCTTTCTTT.